The text below deals with one TCR beta chain. Its specificity is unknown. It is likely a read error, because the conserved phenylalanine at the end of the CDR3 is missing. TCR beta CDR3 regions were amplified from RNA. The HTBI primer set was used in a first-round RT-PCR of the TCR CDR3. TCRdb recomputed calls from the multiplex PCR reads with MiXCR, one row per CDR3 protein. Altogether hundreds of thousands of distinct CDR3 sequences are present, 38% being singletons, with the ten largest covering around 9.3%. The V and J ends lost 6 bases and 4 bases, in that order; junction bases with no gene match: 7. There are 14 residues in the CDR3. The data were taken from a study of T cells in Graves' hyperthyroidism and ophthalmopathy. Study-wide findings and caveats: By a 13 V-J model, ophthalmopathy was set apart from stable hyperthyroidism. The model's output predicted ophthalmopathy at a median of roughly 6.9 months prior to onset.

Input material: blood. The receptor's source is a man between 18 and 29 years old with Graves' hyperthyroidism. The V gene is TRBV12-3 or TRBV12-4, the J gene TRBJ1-1, with 8 bases identical to TRBD1. The CDR3 nucleotides are TGTGCCAGCAGGCCAGGGGGCGAGCGCACTGAAGCTTTCTCT. Translating gives CASRPGGERTEAFS.